A single T cell receptor (beta chain) is shown here with its context. This clonotype was picked up a small number of times. Which antigen it targets is not known. Base qualities are not at hand, and no much larger clone is one base apart. Library prep was done by RT-PCR. The run used an Illumina HiSeq 2500. The public reads were reanalyzed by TCRdb: fastp trimming at Q25, MiXCR alignment, in-frame beta chains only. Rows merge per CDR3 protein into single entries with the most common DNA and genes. In all, the sample holds roughly 630,000 distinct CDR3 sequences, and around 15% of those were seen once. Roughly 7.2% of the sample is taken by the ten largest. This entry is derived from a study of response to subunit inactivated influenza vaccine (dated by TCRdb to the late 2010s). Looking at the study overall: To follow how T cells responded to a trivalent subunit inactivated influenza vaccine, the researchers relied on deep quantitative profiling of the T cell receptor repertoire.

Paper-wide results and their limitations: The authors proposed that each seasonal influenza vaccination may bring in only a limited number of new T cells.

The sequenced sample was PBMCs from blood, obtained 14 to 15 days before vaccination. The receptor's source is a man aged 45-65 years who received an inactivated influenza vaccine. Donor details come from another sample of the same person, matched by shared clones.

The base sequence is TGTGCCAGCAGCGACAGCGGGGAGCAGTACTTC. Its translation is CASSDSGEQYF. The chain was built from TRBV12-3 or TRBV12-4 and TRBJ2-7; TRBD2 is a weak D gene call, 6 bases matching. The germline ends are 10 bases apart after V is trimmed by 6 bases and J by 7 bases. The cysteine opens and the phenylalanine closes a CDR3 of 11 amino acids. Only the CDR3 portion is preserved as DNA: 33 bases, with reading frame beginning at the first base.